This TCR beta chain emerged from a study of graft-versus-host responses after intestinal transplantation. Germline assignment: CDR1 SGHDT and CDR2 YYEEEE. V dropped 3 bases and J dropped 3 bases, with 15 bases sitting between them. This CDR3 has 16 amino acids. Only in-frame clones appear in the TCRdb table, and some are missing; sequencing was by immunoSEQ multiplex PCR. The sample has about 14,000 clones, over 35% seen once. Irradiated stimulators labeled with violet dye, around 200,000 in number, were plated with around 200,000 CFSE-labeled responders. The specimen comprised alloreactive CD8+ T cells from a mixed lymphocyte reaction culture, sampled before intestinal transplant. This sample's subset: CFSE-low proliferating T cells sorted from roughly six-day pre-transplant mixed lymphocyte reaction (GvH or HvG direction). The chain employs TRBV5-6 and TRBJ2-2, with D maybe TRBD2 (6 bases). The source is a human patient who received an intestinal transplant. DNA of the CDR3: TGTGCCAGCAGCTGGTGGAGGGCTAGGGACACCGGGGAGCTGTTTTTT. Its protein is CASSWWRARDTGELFF.